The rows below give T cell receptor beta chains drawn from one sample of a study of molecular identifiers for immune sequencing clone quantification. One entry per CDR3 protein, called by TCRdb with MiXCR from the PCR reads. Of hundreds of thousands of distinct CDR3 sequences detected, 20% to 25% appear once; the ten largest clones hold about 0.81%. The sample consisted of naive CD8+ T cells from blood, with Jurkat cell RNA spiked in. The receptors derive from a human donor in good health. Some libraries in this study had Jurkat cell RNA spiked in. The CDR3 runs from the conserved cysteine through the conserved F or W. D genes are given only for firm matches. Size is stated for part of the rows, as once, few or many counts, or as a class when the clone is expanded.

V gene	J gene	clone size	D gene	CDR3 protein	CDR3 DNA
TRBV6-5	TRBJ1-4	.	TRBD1	CASSSGDSRNEKLFF	TGTGCCAGCAGTTCTGGGGACAGCCGTAATGAAAAACTGTTTTTT
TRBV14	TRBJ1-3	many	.	CASSQATARSGNTIYF	TGTGCCAGCAGCCAAGCGACGGCGAGATCTGGAAACACCATATATTTT
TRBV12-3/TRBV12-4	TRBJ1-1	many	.	CASSSPGDAEAFF	TGTGCCAGCAGTTCCCCAGGGGACGCTGAAGCTTTCTTT
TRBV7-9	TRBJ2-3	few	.	CASSFGPSDTQYF	TGTGCCAGCAGCTTTGGCCCGTCAGATACGCAGTATTTT
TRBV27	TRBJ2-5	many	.	CASSLRDLGASETQYF	TGTGCCAGCAGTTTAAGGGACTTGGGGGCCTCGGAGACCCAGTACTTC
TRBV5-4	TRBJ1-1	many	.	CASSLERTVNTEAFF	TGTGCCAGCAGCTTGGAAAGGACAGTGAACACTGAAGCTTTCTTT
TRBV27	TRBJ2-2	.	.	CAGSPLGVARAGELFF	TGTGCCGGCAGTCCGCTAGGGGTTGCCCGGGCCGGGGAGCTGTTTTTT
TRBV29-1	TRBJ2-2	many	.	CSVVVFPGELFF	TGCAGCGTTGTAGTATTCCCCGGGGAGCTGTTTTTT
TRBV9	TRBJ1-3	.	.	CASSSDGLSGNTIYF	TGTGCCAGCAGCTCCGACGGACTCTCTGGAAACACCATATATTTT
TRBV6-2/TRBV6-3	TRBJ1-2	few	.	CARVDREGYTF	TGTGCCAGGGTAGACAGAGAAGGCTACACCTTC
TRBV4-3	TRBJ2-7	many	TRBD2	CASSQQAGHYEQYF	TGCGCCAGCAGCCAACAAGCGGGGCACTACGAGCAGTACTTC
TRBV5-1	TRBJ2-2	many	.	CASRFGVNTGELFF	TGCGCCAGCAGATTCGGGGTCAACACCGGGGAGCTGTTTTTT
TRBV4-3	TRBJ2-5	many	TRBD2	CASSQALAGVSETQYF	TGCGCCAGCAGCCAAGCACTAGCGGGGGTGTCTGAGACCCAGTACTTC
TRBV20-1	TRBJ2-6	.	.	CGAREVNSGANVLTF	TGCGGTGCTAGGGAAGTAAACTCTGGGGCCAACGTCCTGACTTTC
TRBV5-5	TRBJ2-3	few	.	CASSSSGFGPDTRYF	TGTGCCAGCAGCTCTTCAGGGTTCGGCCCAGATACGCGGTATTTT
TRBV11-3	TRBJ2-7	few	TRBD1	CASSEGQGNRYEQYF	TGTGCCAGCAGCGAGGGACAGGGGAATCGGTACGAGCAGTACTTC
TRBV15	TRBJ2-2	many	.	CATSRRDADTGELFF	TGTGCCACCAGCAGAAGGGACGCCGACACCGGGGAGCTGTTTTTT
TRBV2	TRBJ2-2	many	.	CASITLHTGELFF	TGTGCCAGCATCACCCTTCACACCGGGGAGCTGTTTTTT
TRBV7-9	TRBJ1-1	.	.	CASSPWKQEDTEAFF	TGTGCCAGCAGCCCATGGAAACAAGAGGACACTGAAGCTTTCTTT
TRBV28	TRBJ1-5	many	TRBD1	CASNPRDRGSQPQHF	TGTGCCAGCAATCCCCGGGACAGGGGATCTCAGCCCCAGCATTTT
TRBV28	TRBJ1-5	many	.	CASSPAGNVNNQPQHF	TGTGCCAGCAGCCCGGCAGGCAACGTTAACAATCAGCCCCAGCATTTT
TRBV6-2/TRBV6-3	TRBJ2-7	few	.	CASSSYTNYEQYF	TGTGCCAGCAGTTCTTACACAAACTACGAGCAGTACTTC
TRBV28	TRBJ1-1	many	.	CASSSRGGPGNTEAFF	TGTGCCAGCAGTTCCCGGGGGGGTCCAGGGAACACTGAAGCTTTCTTT
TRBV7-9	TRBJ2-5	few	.	CASRPLSSGAEEETQYF	TGTGCCAGCAGGCCCCTATCTTCGGGGGCCGAAGAAGAGACCCAGTACTTC
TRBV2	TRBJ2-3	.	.	CAGTYSRVVNTQYF	TGTGCCGGCACTTATTCCAGGGTGGTGAATACGCAGTATTTT
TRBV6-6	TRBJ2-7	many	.	CASSYSMASSYEQYF	TGTGCCAGCAGTTACTCGATGGCCAGCTCCTACGAGCAGTACTTC
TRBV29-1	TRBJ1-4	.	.	CSAQPYGATNEKLFF	TGCAGCGCCCAACCGTATGGGGCAACTAATGAAAAACTGTTTTTT
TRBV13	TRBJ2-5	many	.	CASQLQETQYF	TGTGCCAGCCAACTCCAAGAGACCCAGTACTTC
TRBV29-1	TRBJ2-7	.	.	CSVGVGTLNTYSYEQYF	TGCAGCGTTGGGGTGGGGACCCTAAACACCTACTCCTACGAGCAGTACTTC
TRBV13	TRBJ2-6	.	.	CAGGLVLSGANVLTF	TGTGCCGGCGGCTTAGTTCTGTCTGGGGCCAACGTCCTGACTTTC
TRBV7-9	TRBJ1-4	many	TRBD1	CASSLTGDGEKLFF	TGTGCCAGCAGCTTAACAGGGGATGGGGAAAAACTGTTTTTT
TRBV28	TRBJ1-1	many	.	CASREKGEGEAFF	TGTGCCAGCAGAGAGAAGGGCGAGGGGGAAGCTTTCTTT
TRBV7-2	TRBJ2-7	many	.	CASSSRQDRPRTYEQYF	TGTGCCAGCAGCTCCCGACAGGACCGCCCGAGAACCTACGAGCAGTACTTC
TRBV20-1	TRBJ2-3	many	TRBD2	CSAGTRERSPDTQYF	TGCAGTGCCGGAACGCGGGAGCGAAGTCCAGATACGCAGTATTTT
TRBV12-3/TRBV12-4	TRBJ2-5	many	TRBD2	CASSTSRLAEGSQYF	TGTGCCAGCAGCACCTCCAGACTAGCGGAAGGGTCCCAGTACTTC
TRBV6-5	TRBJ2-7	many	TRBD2	CASSYSTSGSSYEQYF	TGTGCCAGCAGTTACTCGACTAGCGGGAGCTCCTACGAGCAGTACTTC
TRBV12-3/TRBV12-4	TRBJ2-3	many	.	CASSLAAVGGGTDTQYF	TGTGCCAGCAGTTTAGCCGCCGTTGGCGGGGGCACAGATACGCAGTATTTT
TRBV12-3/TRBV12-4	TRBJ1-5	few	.	CASSSLGVNNQPQHF	TGTGCCAGCAGTAGTTTAGGCGTAAACAATCAGCCCCAGCATTTT
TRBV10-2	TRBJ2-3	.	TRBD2	CASRVSGGAPDTQYF	TGCGCCAGCCGAGTTAGCGGGGGGGCCCCAGATACGCAGTATTTT
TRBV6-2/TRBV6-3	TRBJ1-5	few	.	CASSSRDGLSQPQHF	TGTGCCAGCAGCAGCCGGGACGGACTCTCTCAGCCCCAGCATTTT
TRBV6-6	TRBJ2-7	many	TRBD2	CASSYFPSGRSYEQYF	TGTGCCAGCAGTTACTTTCCTAGCGGGAGGTCCTACGAGCAGTACTTC
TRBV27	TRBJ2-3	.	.	CASSTPAAGTDTQYF	TGTGCCAGCAGTACACCAGCCGCAGGGACAGATACGCAGTATTTT
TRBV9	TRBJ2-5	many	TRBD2	CASSAETSGAQETQYF	TGTGCCAGCAGCGCAGAGACTAGCGGAGCGCAAGAGACCCAGTACTTC
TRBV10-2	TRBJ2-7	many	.	CASSEKGYEQYF	TGCGCCAGCAGTGAGAAGGGCTACGAGCAGTACTTC
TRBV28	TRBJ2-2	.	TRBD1	CASSLGQGQGTGELFF	TGTGCCAGCAGTCTGGGACAGGGTCAGGGCACCGGGGAGCTGTTTTTT
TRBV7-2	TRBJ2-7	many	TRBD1	CASSHGTGSTYEQYF	TGTGCCAGCAGCCACGGGACAGGCTCAACGTACGAGCAGTACTTC